These T cell receptor beta chains were read from a single sample in a study of pediatric ulcerative colitis. The protocol was immunoSEQ multiplex PCR, while the TCRdb copy is restricted to in-frame clones and leaves out a portion. The profile shows about 16,000 clones, 80% of them singletons. The sequenced material came from gut tissue. The receptors originated from a boy younger than 18 who was a control in a study of pediatric ulcerative colitis. The conserved cysteine and the conserved F or W are not part of the CDR3 here. A D gene is named only where the DNA matches it firmly.

J gene: TRBJ1-5
D gene: TRBD1
V gene: TRBV12-5
CDR3 protein: ASGLYLDREDSNQPQH

J gene: TRBJ2-7
D gene: -
V gene: TRBV18
CDR3 protein: ASSPSDRYSYEQY

J gene: TRBJ1-2
D gene: TRBD1
V gene: TRBV5-4
CDR3 protein: ASSPYTGAADYGYT

J gene: TRBJ2-1
D gene: -
V gene: TRBV11-2
CDR3 protein: ASSLDGGPGNEQF

J gene: TRBJ1-3
D gene: -
V gene: TRBV5-1
CDR3 protein: ASSLDYSGNTIY

J gene: TRBJ2-2
D gene: -
V gene: TRBV4-1
CDR3 protein: ASSQYVEAGELF

J gene: TRBJ1-2
D gene: -
V gene: TRBV19
CDR3 protein: ASSLRSDYGYT

J gene: TRBJ2-3
D gene: TRBD2
V gene: TRBV6-1
CDR3 protein: ASSVGLAGGTDTQY

J gene: TRBJ1-2
D gene: -
V gene: TRBV7-9
CDR3 protein: ASSLLSNREGGYT

J gene: TRBJ1-2
D gene: -
V gene: TRBV19
CDR3 protein: ASSTLQDNYGYT

J gene: TRBJ2-7
D gene: TRBD1
V gene: TRBV14
CDR3 protein: ASSHSYRGSEQY

J gene: TRBJ2-2
D gene: -
V gene: TRBV11-2
CDR3 protein: ASSLSWLGIGSTGELF

J gene: TRBJ1-4
D gene: -
V gene: TRBV14
CDR3 protein: ASSQASATNEKLF

J gene: TRBJ2-7
D gene: TRBD2
V gene: TRBV7-8
CDR3 protein: ASSLGGLDYEQY

J gene: TRBJ1-5
D gene: -
V gene: TRBV7-8
CDR3 protein: ASSHRGTLNNQPQH

J gene: TRBJ2-5
D gene: -
V gene: TRBV11-2
CDR3 protein: ASGTGRTQY

J gene: TRBJ1-6
D gene: -
V gene: TRBV6-1
CDR3 protein: ASFPGHLNSPLH

J gene: TRBJ2-7
D gene: -
V gene: TRBV5-1
CDR3 protein: ASSLAGTANYEQY

J gene: TRBJ2-7
D gene: -
V gene: TRBV9
CDR3 protein: ASSGRGAAQY

J gene: TRBJ2-3
D gene: -
V gene: TRBV21-1
CDR3 protein: ASSKAPNRCNTQY

J gene: TRBJ1-3
D gene: TRBD1
V gene: TRBV10-3
CDR3 protein: AISGKKTGAGNTIY

J gene: TRBJ1-5
D gene: TRBD1
V gene: TRBV6-5
CDR3 protein: ASTLKGQGNQPQH

J gene: TRBJ1-1
D gene: -
V gene: TRBV7-4
CDR3 protein: ASSLVPKAF

J gene: TRBJ1-5
D gene: -
V gene: TRBV7-2
CDR3 protein: ASSLEGAAGENQPQH

J gene: TRBJ2-7
D gene: TRBD1
V gene: TRBV4-1
CDR3 protein: ASSQDFGGQGVHEQY

J gene: TRBJ1-5
D gene: -
V gene: TRBV28
CDR3 protein: ASAQGDQPQH

J gene: TRBJ2-3
D gene: TRBD2
V gene: TRBV4-1
CDR3 protein: ASSQGLVGTDTQY

J gene: TRBJ1-5
D gene: -
V gene: TRBV27
CDR3 protein: ASSLSGMRVFGQPQH

J gene: TRBJ1-1
D gene: -
V gene: TRBV18
CDR3 protein: ASSHPWSYTEAF

J gene: TRBJ2-5
D gene: -
V gene: TRBV20-1
CDR3 protein: SAQHQETQY

J gene: TRBJ2-7
D gene: -
V gene: TRBV7-2
CDR3 protein: ASSGGRANEQY

J gene: TRBJ1-4
D gene: -
V gene: TRBV12-5
CDR3 protein: ASGLQLATTNEKLF

J gene: TRBJ2-1
D gene: TRBD1
V gene: TRBV27
CDR3 protein: ASSLIQGSYNEQF

J gene: TRBJ2-6
D gene: -
V gene: TRBV7-3
CDR3 protein: ASSLAGGANVLT

J gene: TRBJ1-4
D gene: -
V gene: TRBV28
CDR3 protein: ASSPSQGFTEKLF

J gene: TRBJ2-7
D gene: -
V gene: TRBV28
CDR3 protein: ASQGRSSYEQY

J gene: TRBJ1-1
D gene: -
V gene: TRBV12-2
CDR3 protein: ASRPRRGNTEAF

J gene: TRBJ2-2
D gene: -
V gene: TRBV7-3
CDR3 protein: ASSLNSPNTGELF

J gene: TRBJ2-2
D gene: -
V gene: TRBV19
CDR3 protein: ASSIDYTGELF

J gene: TRBJ2-7
D gene: -
V gene: TRBV29-1
CDR3 protein: SVVSGKKPYEQY

J gene: TRBJ2-7
D gene: -
V gene: TRBV15
CDR3 protein: ATSRDSGLHEQY

J gene: TRBJ1-1
D gene: -
V gene: TRBV14
CDR3 protein: ASSPRRQGEAF

J gene: TRBJ1-4
D gene: -
V gene: TRBV2
CDR3 protein: ASGGRGLF

J gene: TRBJ2-1
D gene: -
V gene: TRBV21-1
CDR3 protein: ASSKFGEGGF

J gene: TRBJ1-4
D gene: -
V gene: TRBV30
CDR3 protein: AWSKLQNEKLF

J gene: TRBJ2-1
D gene: TRBD1
V gene: TRBV11-3
CDR3 protein: ASGTGGYNEQF

J gene: TRBJ1-5
D gene: TRBD1
V gene: TRBV4-1
CDR3 protein: ASSQDKWQGVNQPQH

J gene: TRBJ2-1
D gene: -
V gene: TRBV7-6
CDR3 protein: ASSLGSINEQF

J gene: TRBJ2-3
D gene: -
V gene: TRBV29-1
CDR3 protein: SVVPRAIGADTQY

J gene: TRBJ2-2
D gene: TRBD1
V gene: TRBV5-1
CDR3 protein: ASSSQGSTGELF

J gene: TRBJ1-3
D gene: -
V gene: TRBV5-1
CDR3 protein: ASSLAPDPGNTIY

J gene: TRBJ1-4
D gene: TRBD1
V gene: TRBV5-5
CDR3 protein: ASQGEAEKLF

J gene: TRBJ2-5
D gene: TRBD2
V gene: TRBV10-3
CDR3 protein: ATQGGSQETQY

J gene: TRBJ2-7
D gene: -
V gene: TRBV7-6
CDR3 protein: ASSLGPHEQY

J gene: TRBJ1-6
D gene: TRBD1
V gene: TRBV27
CDR3 protein: ASRYRTGQSSPLH

J gene: TRBJ2-1
D gene: TRBD1
V gene: TRBV5-1
CDR3 protein: ASSLVTGQGSNEQF

J gene: TRBJ2-1
D gene: -
V gene: TRBV7-2
CDR3 protein: ASSLRLGNEQF

J gene: TRBJ2-2
D gene: TRBD1
V gene: TRBV11-2
CDR3 protein: ASSVQGATGELF